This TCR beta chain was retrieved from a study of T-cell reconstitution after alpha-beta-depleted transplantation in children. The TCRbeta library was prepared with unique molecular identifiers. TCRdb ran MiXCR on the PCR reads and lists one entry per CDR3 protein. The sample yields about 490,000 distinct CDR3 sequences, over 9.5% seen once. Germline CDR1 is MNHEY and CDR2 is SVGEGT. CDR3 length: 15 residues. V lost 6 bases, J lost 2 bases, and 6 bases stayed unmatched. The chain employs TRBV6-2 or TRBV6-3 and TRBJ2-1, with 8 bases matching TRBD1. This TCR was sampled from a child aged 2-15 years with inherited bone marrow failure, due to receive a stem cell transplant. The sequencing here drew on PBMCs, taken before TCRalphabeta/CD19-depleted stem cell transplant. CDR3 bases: TGTGCCAGCAGAGCGGACAGGGACACCTACAATGAGCAGTTCTTC. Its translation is CASRADRDTYNEQFF.